One and the same sample provided the 8 T cell receptor beta chains below, sequenced in a study of vaccination and CD4 T cells after COVID-19. Their specific antigens are unknown. At the Johns Hopkins FTIC core, DNA taken from cultured CD4+ T cells was sequenced by way of the Oncomine TCR Beta short-read assay. In TCRdb, the PCR reads were re-called with MiXCR into one record per CDR3 protein. The table shows under 20,000 distinct CDR3 sequences, with roughly 56% occurring only once. The treatment is: roughly nine-day PBMC culture with coronavirus spike peptide pools or control peptides (ViraFEST assay). The source material was CD4+ T cells from blood, cultured in vitro. The receptors come from a human donor who had recovered from COVID-19.

This clonotype turned up a few times. This chain connects TRBV20-1 to TRBJ2-1; possibly TRBD2 for D (7 bases). V lost 6 bases to trimming and J lost 4 bases, with 16 bases between them. CDR1 and CDR2 from the germline V gene are DFQATT and SNEGSKA (reference sequence). CDR3 length: 14 residues. The CDR3 protein is CSAVGGGAYNEQFF. As DNA, the CDR3 is TGCAGTGCCGTGGGCGGGGGCGCTTACAATGAGCAGTTCTTC.

The CDR3 DNA reads TGTGCCAGCAGAGGTGGTGCCGCAGGGGCTTATGGCTACACCTTC. This codes for CASRGGAAGAYGYTF. This sequence joins TRBV28 and TRBJ1-2; a weak D match, TRBD1 (6 bases). The CDR3 runs to 15 residues. The V end lost 6 bases, the J end lost 5 bases, and 19 bases lay between the germline ends. Germline CDR1 reads MDHEN; CDR2 reads SYDVKM.

The rearrangement links TRBV7-9 to TRBJ2-7; D remains ambiguous. The V end lost 3 bases, the J end lost 2 bases, and 11 bases lay between the germline ends. The CDR3 is 14 residues long. Germline assignment: CDR1 SEHNR and CDR2 FQNEAQ (reference sequence). CDR3 residues: CASSFGLRAYEQYF. As DNA, the CDR3 is TGTGCCAGCAGCTTCGGGCTTCGGGCCTACGAGCAGTACTTC.

This clonotype was detected only once. The rearrangement links TRBV6-1 to TRBJ2-3; no definite D call. Germline assignment: CDR1 MNHNS and CDR2 SASEGT. The CDR3 contains 13 residues. Deletions cut 7 bases from V and 6 bases from J, with 14 bases between. The CDR3 loop reads CASTLDPTDTQYF. The CDR3 DNA reads as TGTGCCAGCACCTTAGATCCCACTGATACGCAGTATTTT.

This clonotype has just a few counts. The chain joins TRBV6-1 to TRBJ1-2; D is uncertain. Germline V gives CDR1 MNHNS, CDR2 SASEGT. The V gene lost 5 bases and the J gene lost 2 bases, with 12 bases spanning the gap. The CDR3 contains 14 residues. The CDR3 DNA follows: TGTGCCAGCAGTATCTGGACCGAGAACTATGGCTACACCTTC. The encoded protein is CASSIWTENYGYTF.

The genes are TRBV28 and TRBJ1-3, with a weak D call TRBD1 (6 bases). The V end was cut by 6 bases, the J end by 0 bases, with 18 bases between. The CDR3 is 17 residues long. Germline assignment: CDR1 MDHEN and CDR2 SYDVKM. CDR3 protein: CASRSSSTGRSGNTIYF. The CDR3 nucleotides are TGTGCCAGCAGAAGTTCCTCGACAGGCCGCTCTGGAAACACCATATATTTT.

The chain joins TRBV5-8 to TRBJ1-1; D perhaps matches TRBD1 (5 bases). This CDR3 region has 16 residues. The V gene lost 4 bases and the J gene lost 0 bases, with 16 bases spanning the gap. The germline CDR1 and CDR2 sequences are SGHTS and YDEGEE. The CDR3 here is CASSPRVRAMNTEAFF. The CDR3 nucleotides are TGTGCCAGCAGCCCCAGGGTACGGGCCATGAACACTGAAGCTTTCTTT.

V is TRBV18 and J is TRBJ2-1; 8 bases align to TRBD1. V shed 4 bases and J 8 bases; nucleotides not matched to a gene: 4. CDR1 is KGHSH and CDR2 is LQKENI in the germline V gene. This CDR3 contains 13 residues. CDR3: CASSLQQGDEQFF. The CDR3 DNA follows: TGTGCCAGCTCACTACAACAGGGGGATGAGCAGTTCTTC.